The clone carrying this T cell receptor (beta chain) was detected only a few times. Antigen specificity is unknown. One end of the junction does not line up with germline, which may come from a read error. The data were taken from a study of T-cell reconstitution after alpha-beta-depleted transplantation in children. The study, taken as a whole, reports: Roughly two months post-transplant, alpha-beta T cells reportedly originated from several hundred graft clones that had expanded. Several patients had high TCRbeta diversity at day 60; it came from surviving recipient T cells and thymic progenitors. By one year post-transplant, T-cell counts and diversity largely arose from T cells that were newly produced.

Preparation of the TCRbeta library was carried out with unique molecular identifiers. TCRdb itself ran the PCR reads through MiXCR, one entry per CDR3 protein. This table holds approximately 230,000 distinct CDR3 sequences, 20% to 30% found once. CDR1 DFQATT and CDR2 SNEGSKA come from the germline V gene (reference sequence). The CDR3 has 14 residues. This sequence originates from a girl aged 2 to 9 with Fanconi anemia, due to receive a stem cell transplant. The chain uses TRBV20-1 and TRBJ2-7, with 11 bases identical to TRBD2. The source was PBMCs, collected before TCRalphabeta/CD19-depleted stem cell transplant. Here the CDR3 DNA reads TGCAGTGCTGGAGAGGGACTAGCGGTCTACGAGCAGTACTTC. It yields the protein CSAGEGLAVYEQYF.